The 5 T cell receptor beta chains below come from one sample, sequenced in a study of cytomegalovirus exposure and HLA in healthy donors. PCR involved 60 Vbeta and 13 Jbeta primers. The table came from immunoSEQ multiplex PCR; TCRdb's copy has only in-frame clones and leaves some out. The profile shows fewer than 200,000 clones, roughly 80% of them singletons. The source material was PBMCs. The receptors were gathered from a woman aged 18-35 years in good health and CMV-seronegative.

This rearrangement joins TRBV14 to TRBJ2-7; D is possibly TRBD2 (5 bases). Germline V CDR1 and CDR2: SGHDN, FVKESK. The CDR3 length is 13 residues. Between the trimmed V and J ends, which lost 1 base and 9 bases, there was a span of 13 bases. CDR3 coding DNA: TGTGCCAGCAGCCAAGTTACGGGGAGAGGGCAGTACTTC. Translation: CASSQVTGRGQYF.

V is TRBV6-5 and J is TRBJ2-3, with 7 bases that match TRBD1. CDR3 size: 16 residues. Losses at the gene ends were 2 bases for V and 2 bases for J; bases not matched to a gene: 7. Germline V gives CDR1 MNHEY, CDR2 SVGAGI. The CDR3 nucleotides read TGTGCCAGCAGTTACGTGCAGGGGGAAAACACAGATACGCAGTATTTT. It yields the protein CASSYVQGENTDTQYF.

This chain connects TRBV9 to TRBJ2-7, with 7 bases lining up with TRBD2. This CDR3 comprises 17 residues. With V trimmed by 6 bases and J by 0 bases, 15 bases remained unmatched. From germline, CDR1 is SGDLS and CDR2 YYNGEE. The CDR3 sequence: CASIPLFPGLPSYEQYF. The CDR3 nucleotides are TGTGCCAGCATCCCTCTATTCCCGGGACTACCCTCCTACGAGCAGTACTTC.

The J gene is TRBJ2-3, the V gene TRBV7-9; tentative D call: TRBD1 (6 bases). The germline V gene encodes CDR1 SEHNR and CDR2 FQNEAQ (reference sequence). The V end lost 5 bases, the J end lost 2 bases, and 17 bases lay between the germline ends. CDR3 size: 16 residues. In DNA form, the CDR3 reads TGTGCCAGCAGCGGGCTAGGGGGATTCGTCACAGATACGCAGTATTTT. It codes for CASSGLGGFVTDTQYF. Supplemented by reference TRBV7-9 and TRBJ2-3, the full variable domain reads DTGVSQNPRHKITKRGQNVTFRCDPISEHNRLYWYRQTLGQGPEFLTYFQNEAQLEKSRLLSDRFSAERPKGSFSTLEIQRTEQGDSAMYLCASSGLGGFVTDTQYFGPGTRLTVL.

This clone was detected once. The CDR3, as DNA: TGTGCCAGCAGCGTAACTAGCGGGATCCACGAGCAGTACTTC. Its protein is CASSVTSGIHEQYF. The V and J genes are TRBV9 and TRBJ2-7; 10 nucleotides match TRBD2. The V and J ends lost 1 base and 5 bases, in that order; junction bases with no gene match: 3. CDR3 length: 14 amino acids. The germline V gene encodes CDR1 SGDLS and CDR2 YYNGEE.